The clone carrying this T cell receptor (beta chain) was counted between two and nine times. The antigen is undetermined. The sample comes from a study of CD4+ T cells in melanoma. Germline CDR1 is LNHDA and CDR2 is SQIVND (reference sequence). The CDR3 contains 13 residues. The ends were cut back, 0 bases at V and 8 bases at J, with 7 bases in the middle. Libraries were prepared by immunoSEQ multiplex PCR; TCRdb keeps only in-frame clonotypes and omits some of them. The sample has about 11,000 clones; about three fifths are singletons. Findings and limits, study-wide: Reportedly, melanoma neoantigen-specific CD4+ T cells showed varied differentiation states. CD8+ T cell, macrophage and B cell function reportedly correlated with neoantigen-specific CD4+ T cells.

Sequencing was done on a sample of cells from a culture (not recorded whether cultured in vitro). The chain combines TRBV19 with TRBJ1-4; D is unclear. The TCR sequence derives from a human donor with melanoma. The CDR3: CASSIDGREKLFF. The DNA for the CDR3 is TGTGCCAGTAGTATAGATGGGAGAGAAAAACTGTTTTTT.